This T cell receptor beta chain was identified in a study of T cells in Graves' hyperthyroidism and ophthalmopathy. Across the study: Peripheral blood specimens were obtained at initial diagnosis, prior to any treatment.

Newly diagnosed hyperthyroidism, duration under 2 months, in patients aged 18 to 65. The CDR3 length is 16 residues. In germline, CDR1 is LGHNA, CDR2 YNFKEQ. V lost 1 base to trimming and J lost 2 bases; unmatched junction nucleotides: 7. TCR beta CDR3 region amplification was performed from RNA transcripts. The HTBI primer set was used in a first-round RT-PCR of the TCR CDR3. TCRdb independently ran MiXCR on the multiplex PCR reads; one entry per CDR3 protein. The repertoire includes about 360,000 distinct CDR3 sequences, approximately 13% of them detected once, and 9.2% sits in the top ten. The chain has TRBV4-2 and TRBJ2-7; 8 positions agree with TRBD2. The sequenced sample was blood. This clonotype was obtained from a woman aged 18-29 years with Graves' hyperthyroidism. The CDR3 DNA is TGTGCCAGCAGCCAAGCTTTTAGCGGGGCCCCCTACGAGCAGTACTTC. Protein sequence: CASSQAFSGAPYEQYF.